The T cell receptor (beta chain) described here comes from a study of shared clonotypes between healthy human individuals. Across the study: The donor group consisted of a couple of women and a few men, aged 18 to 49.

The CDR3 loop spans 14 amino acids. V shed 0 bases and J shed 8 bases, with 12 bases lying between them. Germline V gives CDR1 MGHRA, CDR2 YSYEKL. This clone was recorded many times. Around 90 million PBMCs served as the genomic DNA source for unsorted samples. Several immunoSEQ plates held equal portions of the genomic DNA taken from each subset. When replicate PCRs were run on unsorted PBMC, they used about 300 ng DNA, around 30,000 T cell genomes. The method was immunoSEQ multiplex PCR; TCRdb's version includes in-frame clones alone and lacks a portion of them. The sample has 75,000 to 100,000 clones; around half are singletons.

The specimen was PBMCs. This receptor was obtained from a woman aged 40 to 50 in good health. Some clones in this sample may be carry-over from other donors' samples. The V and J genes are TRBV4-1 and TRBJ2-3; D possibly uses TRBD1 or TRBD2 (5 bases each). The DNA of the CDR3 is TGCGCCAGCAGCCAAGAGAGGGACGGCGGTACGCAGTATTTT. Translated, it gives CASSQERDGGTQYF.